Sequencing of this TCR beta chain was carried out in a study of CD8 T cells in Susac syndrome (dated by TCRdb to the late 2010s). In the study overall: The study used repertoire sequencing to test whether antigen drove CD8+ T cell activation and differentiation in Susac syndrome. The study compared CD8+ T cell repertoire clonality among over ten healthy donors, 14 Susac syndrome patients and 15 or so multiple sclerosis patients.

Comment on this clonotype: The antigen it recognizes is unknown. No base quality information exists; no much larger clone differs at one position.

Peripheral blood CD8+ and CD4+ T cells from healthy donors, Susac syndrome patients and multiple sclerosis patients were profiled using high-throughput TCR beta sequencing. Multiple sclerosis controls were treatment-naive patients with stable or active relapsing-remitting disease fulfilling revised McDonald criteria. Bulk CD8+ and CD4+ T cells were purified magnetically by negative isolation, whereas CD8+ TEMRA cells were enriched by FACS. Blood was collected in EDTA tubes and processed within 24 hours, with PBMCs isolated through density gradient centrifugation. PBMCs intended for TCR sequencing were cryopreserved in liquid nitrogen and were subsequently thawed in a 37 degrees C water bath. The sorted or isolated CD4+, CD8+ and CD8+ TEMRA cells reached a purity of at least 90%. The investigation overall reported the following: The number of individuals in the TCR sequencing and HLA analysis was acknowledged as relatively small.

RNA was extracted with the RNeasy kit and roughly 0.5 to 1 ug was reverse transcribed using random hexamers. The immunoSEQ multiplex PCR assay, which covers 54 Vbeta and 13 Jbeta segments, was used to amplify TCR beta CDR3 regions. Bias from PCR amplification was corrected by using a synthetic template baseline for primer optimization and for computational correction. For the original study's pipeline: Reads were annotated to V, D and J genes according to IMGT and were analyzed with immunoSEQ Analyzer, with only productive sequences retained. To calculate clonality, Shannon entropy was normalized by log2 of the number of productive unique sequences and then subtracted from one. Public and private clones were assessed among the 100 most prevalent clones of each patient and control. A clone was defined as Susac-specific if it was absent from the healthy and MS cohorts, from over a thousand published viral clones and from other ImmuneACCESS disease sequences. TCRdb cleaned the public reads at Q25 with fastp, built clones with MiXCR and kept in-frame beta chains. When rows share a CDR3 protein, they turn into one entry using the most common DNA and genes. The V and J calls reflect TCRdb's pipeline rather than the authors' work. This sample lists about 200,000 distinct CDR3 sequences; 90% to 95% were detected once. The ten largest clonotypes hold around 0.15% of the sample.

The sample comprised CD8+ T cells from PBMCs. This sequence originates from a human donor with multiple sclerosis.

In nucleotides, the sequence is TGCGCCAGCAGTGTCTTTTCCGGGACTGAGTTTCCCAATGAGCAGTTCTTC. It specifies CASSVFSGTEFPNEQFF. The V gene is TRBV10-2 and the J gene is TRBJ2-1; a tentative D match to TRBD2 spans 6 bases. From the cysteine through the phenylalanine, the CDR3 covers 17 amino acids. Just the 51-base CDR3 DNA is kept, in frame starting at base 1. The CDR1 and CDR2 encoded by the germline V gene are WSHSY and SAAADI. V loses 4 bases of germline sequence and J loses 6 bases, and the interval between the two ends is 22 bases.